The subject of this entry is one T cell receptor (beta chain). The target antigen is unknown. CD45RO-negative CD8 cells positively selected for CCR7 made up the naive population, which excluded terminally differentiated effector memory CD45RA+ cells. Original analysis: There were no quality scores in the junction-only immunoSEQ sequences, so filtering differed. The method was immunoSEQ multiplex PCR; TCRdb's version includes in-frame clones alone and lacks a portion of them. V and J calls and clone size follow that table, whereas D and trimming were derived from the DNA. This table has some 1,900,000 clones, roughly 94% appearing once. This sample stems from a study of shared clonotypes between healthy human individuals. General study points: Sharing across a handful of donors was seen in 4.5% to 5.5% of naive CD4 clonotypes. Sampling was confined to blood; repertoires within tissues likely differ.

J lost 9 bases, V lost 0 bases, and 8 bases had no gene match. The CDR3 extends over 16 amino acids. The germline V gene encodes CDR1 MNHEY and CDR2 SVGAGI. The origin of this receptor is a man in his late teens or twenties in good health. The sequencing sample was made of naive CD8+ T cells sorted from blood. The chain couples TRBV6-5 to TRBJ1-6, with TRBD1 identical over 7 bases. As DNA, the CDR3 is TGTGCCAGCAGTTACTCGGCCGGACAGGTCTTTTCACCCCTCCACTTT. Translating it yields CASSYSAGQVFSPLHF.